Listed below are T cell receptor beta chains from one sample, sequenced in a study of blood T cell repertoires in COVID-19. Method: immunoSEQ multiplex PCR; TCRdb's copy keeps in-frame clones and lacks some. The profile shows roughly 200,000 clones, about 76% of them singletons. The sequenced material came from peripheral blood. The receptors come from a woman in her fifties or sixties with active or convalescent COVID-19. Both conserved end residues are part of each CDR3. The order of the fields is J gene, V gene, D gene, clone size, CDR3 DNA, CDR3 protein. D genes are given only for firm matches. Rows may omit the clone size; those that give it use once, few, many or a size class.

>TRBJ2-3|TRBV7-6|TRBD2|-
TGTGCCAGCAGCTTAGGAGGCGGGGGGGCCCCAGATACGCAGTATTTT
CASSLGGGGAPDTQYF
>TRBJ1-5|TRBV10-3|-|-
TGTGCCATCAGTGAGGGGGGCCCCAGGGCCAATCAGCCCCAGCATTTT
CAISEGGPRANQPQHF
>TRBJ2-7|TRBV6-5|TRBD1|-
TGTGCCAGCAAAAGGGACAGGGGGGAGTACGAGCAGTACTTC
CASKRDRGEYEQYF
>TRBJ1-1|TRBV30|-|-
TGTGCTTCCGACGCGGGGGTTACTGAAGCTTTCTTT
CASDAGVTEAFF
>TRBJ2-7|TRBV19|TRBD2|-
TGTGCCAGTAGTATTGGGGTTTGGACTAGCGGGACAAATTACGAGCAGTACTTC
CASSIGVWTSGTNYEQYF
>TRBJ2-2|TRBV4-3|-|few
TGCGCCAGCAGCCAAGCTGGGGGCGCGGACACCGGGGAGCTGTTTTTT
CASSQAGGADTGELFF
>TRBJ2-7|TRBV5-4|-|-
TGTGCCAGCAGCCCCCTAGGCCCAAATTACGAGCAGTACTTC
CASSPLGPNYEQYF
>TRBJ2-7|TRBV14|TRBD1|-
TGTGCCAGCAGGCTGCAGGGGGCTCGGGAGCAGTACTTC
CASRLQGAREQYF
>TRBJ1-4|TRBV4-3|-|-
TGCGCCAGCAGCCAAGTTACTGCTGAAAAACTGTTTTTT
CASSQVTAEKLFF
>TRBJ1-1|TRBV7-2|-|-
TGTGCCAGCAGCCAGGGGACCGCGCGTCAAGCTTTCTTT
CASSQGTARQAFF
>TRBJ1-2|TRBV25-1|-|-
TGTGCCAGCCGAAAAGAAGGCGGCTACTATGGCTACACCTTC
CASRKEGGYYGYTF
>TRBJ2-4|TRBV5-8|TRBD1|-
TGTGCCAGCAGCTTGAGGGACAGCGTGTACTTC
CASSLRDSVYF
>TRBJ2-3|TRBV7-8|TRBD2|-
TGTGCCAGCAGCCCCGAGCGACTAGCTGGAGATACGCAGTATTTT
CASSPERLAGDTQYF
>TRBJ1-2|TRBV19|TRBD1|-
TGTGCCAGTAGTTCTGGACAGGCTGCTAACTATGGCTACACCTTC
CASSSGQAANYGYTF
>TRBJ1-2|TRBV6-5|TRBD1|-
TGTGCCAGCAGTTTCGCGACAGGGGGGTATGGCTACACCTTC
CASSFATGGYGYTF
>TRBJ1-2|TRBV27|-|-
TGTGCCACCTACAGATTCTACACCTTC
CATYRFYTF
>TRBJ1-2|TRBV30|-|once
TGTGCCTGGAGACCCGGACAGTGGTATGGCTACACCTTC
CAWRPGQWYGYTF
>TRBJ2-5|TRBV30|TRBD1|-
TGTGCCTGGAGTATACACAGGGGGGTCCAAGAGACCCAGTACTTC
CAWSIHRGVQETQYF
>TRBJ1-4|TRBV4-3|TRBD1|-
TGCGCCAGCAGCCAAGATCTACAACAGGGGGCCGCAACTAATGAAAAACTGTTTTTT
CASSQDLQQGAATNEKLFF
>TRBJ1-3|TRBV19|-|few
TGTGCCTCCGGCCCGGGGTCACAAGGAAACACCATATATTTT
CASGPGSQGNTIYF
>TRBJ2-7|TRBV27|-|-
TGTGCCAGCAGTTTCTCTTCCGTTTCCTACGAGCAGTACTTC
CASSFSSVSYEQYF
>TRBJ1-5|TRBV30|-|-
TGTGCCTGGAGTGTACGGGGAAGTCAGCCCCAGCATTTT
CAWSVRGSQPQHF
>TRBJ1-6|TRBV18|-|-
TGTGCCAGCTCCCAGACAGCGAGCTCCTATAATTCACCCCTCCACTTT
CASSQTASSYNSPLHF
>TRBJ1-1|TRBV7-3|TRBD1|few
TGTGCCAGCAGCTTAATACCAGGGGGCCATGAAGCTTTCTTT
CASSLIPGGHEAFF
>TRBJ2-2|TRBV4-2|-|-
TGTGCCAGCAGCCAAGACAGGGGTGCCGGGGAGCTGTTTTTT
CASSQDRGAGELFF
>TRBJ2-1|TRBV7-6|TRBD1|many
TGTGCCAGCAGCCTAATGACAGGGGGTTCCTTAGAGCAGTTCTTC
CASSLMTGGSLEQFF
>TRBJ2-3|TRBV6-4|TRBD2|-
TGTGCCAGCAGTGAGAGCGGACTAGCGAAACATACGCAGTATTTT
CASSESGLAKHTQYF
>TRBJ1-2|TRBV5-1|-|-
TGCGCCAGCAGCTTGGACGGGGATGAGGGCTATGGCTACACCTTC
CASSLDGDEGYGYTF
>TRBJ1-1|TRBV25-1|TRBD1|-
TGTGCCAGCAGTGGATCAGGGGGCAGGGGGCGAGCTTTCTTT
CASSGSGGRGRAFF
>TRBJ2-7|TRBV28|TRBD1|-
TGTGCCAGCAGCCCCGACAGGGTTGGGGAGCAGTACTTC
CASSPDRVGEQYF
>TRBJ1-1|TRBV27|TRBD1|-
TGTGCCAGCAGTTTTCAGACAGGGTCCACTGAAGCTTTCTTT
CASSFQTGSTEAFF
>TRBJ2-2|TRBV2|TRBD1|-
TGTGCCAGCAAGGGGGGCGGGACAGGGTATATCCACGGGGAGCTGTTTTTT
CASKGGGTGYIHGELFF
>TRBJ2-5|TRBV11-3|-|-
TGTGCCAGCAGCGCACGGACAGACCAAGAGACCCAGTACTTC
CASSARTDQETQYF
>TRBJ1-2|TRBV9|TRBD1|few
TGTGCCAGCAGCGTAGGGGACAGGGGGCGCGATGGCTACACCTTC
CASSVGDRGRDGYTF
>TRBJ1-3|TRBV21-1|-|-
TGTGCCAGCGTAACCCGGGACAGGGCTTTCGACAATCAATCGGAGCTAAACACCATATATTTT
CASVTRDRAFDNQSELNTIYF
>TRBJ1-4|TRBV24-1|TRBD1|-
TGTGCCACCAGTCCGGGACAGGGGAGTGAAAAACTGTTTTTT
CATSPGQGSEKLFF
>TRBJ1-5|TRBV30|-|-
TGTGCCACATCGCGCGGTGATAGCAATCAGCCCCAGCATTTT
CATSRGDSNQPQHF
>TRBJ1-2|TRBV19|-|-
TGTGCCAGTAGTTGGACAGACAAGACCGTTGGCTACACCTTC
CASSWTDKTVGYTF
>TRBJ1-4|TRBV6-5|-|-
TGTGCCAGCAGTCTCTCCGCGGGAGATTGGGGAAAACTGTTTTTT
CASSLSAGDWGKLFF
>TRBJ2-5|TRBV14|TRBD2|once
TGTGCCAGCAGCCAAGCGGGACTAAGTCAAGAGACCCAGTACTTC
CASSQAGLSQETQYF
>TRBJ2-2|TRBV28|TRBD2|once
TGTGCCAGCACCATAGCGGGGGTGAGGGAAACCGGGGAGCTGTTTTTT
CASTIAGVRETGELFF
>TRBJ2-3|TRBV7-2|TRBD2|-
TGTGCCAGCAGCTCGAATAGCGGGATCGATACGCAGTATTTT
CASSSNSGIDTQYF
>TRBJ2-7|TRBV7-8|-|-
TGTGCCAGCAGCTCTGGGGGGTTCGAGCAGTACTTC
CASSSGGFEQYF
>TRBJ1-6|TRBV3-1/TRBV3-2|-|-
TGTGCCAGCAGCCAAGGGATGCCGGGGGGCCACAATTCACCCCTCCACTTT
CASSQGMPGGHNSPLHF
>TRBJ2-5|TRBV12-3/TRBV12-4|-|-
TGTGCCAGCAGTTTTCGGCATTCAGGGACCCAGTACTTC
CASSFRHSGTQYF
>TRBJ2-2|TRBV4-3|TRBD2|-
TGCGCCAGCAGCCAGGAAGCGGGGGGGGCTGCCGGGGAGCTGTTTTTT
CASSQEAGGAAGELFF
>TRBJ2-3|TRBV6-2/TRBV6-3|TRBD2|-
TGTGCCAGCAGTTTTCCGCAACTAGCGGGGGGCCCCGGCGCAGATACGCAGTATTTT
CASSFPQLAGGPGADTQYF
>TRBJ2-1|TRBV9|TRBD2|-
TGTGCCAGCAGCTTTCGGACTAGCGGAGCGCTCAATGAGCAGTTCTTC
CASSFRTSGALNEQFF
>TRBJ2-1|TRBV28|TRBD2|-
TGTGCCAGCAGCTTACTTAGCGGGAATGCCCTCAATGAGCAGTTCTTC
CASSLLSGNALNEQFF
>TRBJ2-5|TRBV7-3|-|-
TGTGCCAGCAGCTTATCAGGCAGGGCGGAGACCCAGTACTTC
CASSLSGRAETQYF
>TRBJ2-7|TRBV12-3/TRBV12-4|-|-
TGTGCCAGCAGCCAGACAGCATACGAGCAGTACTTC
CASSQTAYEQYF
>TRBJ2-3|TRBV30|TRBD1|-
TGTGCCTGGAGTGTAAACAGGGGGTTAGATACGCAGTATTTT
CAWSVNRGLDTQYF
>TRBJ2-5|TRBV7-2|-|few
TGTGCCAGCAGCTTAGTAGGAGGAAGTTGGGAGACCCAGTACTTC
CASSLVGGSWETQYF